The next 24 T cell receptor beta chains were all read from a single sample in a study of T cell responses to AZD1222 COVID-19 vaccine. Generated by immunoSEQ multiplex PCR, the TCRdb table keeps only in-frame clones and is missing some. The data contain 200,000 or so clones, approximately 92% of them seen just once; the ten biggest clones take up 10%. The sample here was peripheral blood, taken on day 0 of AZD1222 vaccination. The receptors here all came from an adult in good health.

This clone has a single count. The rearrangement joins TRBV19 to TRBJ1-6; tentative D call: TRBD1 (5 bases). In germline, CDR1 is LNHDA, CDR2 SQIVND (reference sequence). V was cut by 6 bases and J by 8 bases, with 14 bases left in between. The CDR3 consists of 14 residues. The CDR3 loop reads CASRSQGKDSPLHF. The CDR3 DNA reads TGTGCCAGTAGGTCCCAGGGCAAGGATTCACCCCTCCACTTT.

The chain links TRBV29-1 to TRBJ2-5; the match to TRBD1 covers 7 bases. V shed 8 bases and J 5 bases; nucleotides not matched to a gene: 17. The CDR3 length is 15 residues. CDR1 and CDR2 (germline): SQVTM, ANQGSEA. CDR3 in DNA: TGCAGCTCGATGGGGGAAACAGGGGTAGGGGAGACCCAGTACTTC. Protein: CSSMGETGVGETQYF.

The rearrangement uses TRBV30 and TRBJ1-4, with TRBD1 identical over 7 bases. This CDR3 has 13 residues. V was clipped by 2 bases and J by 6 bases; unmatched bases: 3. Germline lookup yields CDR1 GTSNPN and CDR2 SVGIG (reference sequence). CDR3 coding DNA: TGTGCCTGGAGTAGGGGGCGTGATGAAAAACTGTTTTTT. Its translation is CAWSRGRDEKLFF. The full variable domain, its missing parts supplied by reference TRBV30 and TRBJ1-4, is SQTIHQWPATLVQPVGSPLSLECTVEGTSNPNLYWYRQAAGRGLQLLFYSVGIGQISSEVPQNLSASRPQDRQFILSSKKLLLSDSGFYLCAWSRGRDEKLFFGSGTQLSVL.

V gene TRBV7-6 combines with J gene TRBJ1-1; no clear D. Germline CDR1 SGHVS, CDR2 FNYEAQ. V lost 5 bases, J lost 0 bases, and 7 bases lay in between. This CDR3 is built from 13 residues. The CDR3 coding sequence is TGTGCCAGCAGCAACGGGGTGAACACTGAAGCTTTCTTT. It is translated as CASSNGVNTEAFF.

This clone occurred once. V is TRBV24-1 and J is TRBJ2-3; D is undetermined. The germline V gene has CDR1 KGHDR and CDR2 SFDVKD. V gave up 3 bases and J gave up 7 bases, with 4 bases separating them. The CDR3 covers 11 residues. CDR3 region: CATSDKYTQYF. CDR3 DNA: TGTGCCACCAGTGATAAATATACGCAGTATTTT.

This sequence joins TRBV23-1 and TRBJ2-1; D gene unclear. TRBV23-1 is known as an ORF, though its function is uncertain. The V gene lost 2 bases and the J gene lost 9 bases, with 11 bases spanning the gap. The CDR3 runs to 13 residues. As DNA, the CDR3 is TGCGCCAGCAGTCAAGAAACGTTTACTGAGCAGTTCTTC. This codes for CASSQETFTEQFF.

This chain joins TRBV18 and TRBJ2-2; D is uncertain. The germline gives CDR1 KGHSH, CDR2 LQKENI. Trimming stripped 5 bases from V and 5 bases from J, with 15 bases between. This CDR3 has 15 amino acids. The CDR3 spells CASSTTADGTGELFF. Here the CDR3 DNA reads TGTGCCAGCTCAACGACCGCTGATGGGACCGGGGAGCTGTTTTTT.

This clone was observed a handful of times. The V and J genes are TRBV28 and TRBJ1-3; no clear D gene. V lost 6 bases to trimming and J lost 2 bases, with 20 bases between them. Per the germline V gene, CDR1 is MDHEN and CDR2 is SYDVKM. CDR3 length equals 17 residues. The CDR3 loop is CASSSPFGVLTGNTIYF. Here the CDR3 DNA reads TGTGCCAGCAGCTCCCCTTTTGGGGTTCTGACTGGAAACACCATATATTTT.

The chain is built from TRBV28 and TRBJ1-2; 8 bases are a match to TRBD1. CDR3 length equals 15 residues. The V gene end was trimmed by 2 bases and the J gene end by 1 base; junction bases not matched to a gene: 3. Germline lookup yields CDR1 MDHEN and CDR2 SYDVKM. The CDR3 sequence: CASSLGTGLNYGYTF. The CDR3 DNA is TGTGCCAGCAGTTTAGGGACAGGCCTTAACTATGGCTACACCTTC.

This chain uses TRBV3-1 (or the pseudogene TRBV3-2) with TRBJ2-3; D unclear. With 5 bases removed from V and 0 bases from J, the gap between germline ends came to 12 bases. CDR3 length: 15 residues. CDR1 is LGHDT, CDR2 YNNKEL, per germline (reference sequence). As DNA, the CDR3 is TGTGCCAGCAGCTTGTCTAGATATAGCACAGATACGCAGTATTTT. It codes for CASSLSRYSTDTQYF.

The chain recombines TRBV15 with TRBJ1-4, with D possibly matching TRBD1 (6 bases). This CDR3 is built from 16 residues. The germline V gene encodes CDR1 LNHNV and CDR2 YYDKDF (reference sequence). The germline V and J ends were trimmed by 5 bases and 0 bases, with 13 bases remaining between them. CDR3 DNA: TGTGCCACCAGCGGGATTTACAGGGCAACTAATGAAAAACTGTTTTTT. Protein: CATSGIYRATNEKLFF.

The table lists this clone with a count of one. The V gene is TRBV30, the J gene TRBJ1-6, with 9 bases fitting TRBD1. The V and J ends lost 1 base and 7 bases, in that order; junction bases with no gene match: 5. Looked up from germline, CDR1 is GTSNPN and CDR2 is SVGIG (reference sequence). The length of the CDR3 is 15 residues. The DNA for the CDR3 is TGTGCCTGGAGTGGGGCCGGGACAGGGAATTCACCCCTCCACTTT. Amino acids: CAWSGAGTGNSPLHF.

The chain is built from TRBV9 and TRBJ1-4, with D possibly TRBD1 on 6 matching bases. The CDR3 contains 15 residues. V was pared by 0 bases and J by 7 bases, with 13 bases between. Germline CDR1 SGDLS, CDR2 YYNGEE. In nucleotides, the CDR3 is TGTGCCAGCAGCGTAGGGTGGGGGCAGGGTGAAAAACTGTTTTTT. Its protein product is CASSVGWGQGEKLFF.

The chain is built from TRBV10-2 and TRBJ1-6; D not certain. CDR3 length: 14 amino acids. In germline, CDR1 is WSHSY, CDR2 SAAADI. Trimming shortened V by 0 bases and J by 5 bases, and 5 bases separated the two germline ends. This chain's CDR3 is CASSESTDNSPLHF. CDR3 nucleotides: TGCGCCAGCAGTGAGTCAACAGATAATTCACCCCTCCACTTT.

The CDR3 DNA follows: TGTGCCAGCTCAGGGGGCGCTTATGACGAGCAGTACGTC. Amino acid sequence: CASSGGAYDEQYV. This chain links TRBV28 with TRBJ2-7, with 8 bases matching TRBD1. Germline V gene data show CDR1 as MDHEN and CDR2 as SYDVKM. J lost 5 bases, V lost 8 bases, and 8 bases had no gene match. The CDR3 consists of 13 residues.

V and J are TRBV5-1 and TRBJ1-1; the D gene is possibly TRBD1 (6 bases). Between the trimmed V and J ends, which lost 0 bases and 6 bases, there was a span of 15 bases. The germline CDR1 and CDR2 sequences are SGHRS and YFSETQ. This CDR3 contains 15 residues. The CDR3 region is CASSLAARGRAEAFF. The CDR3 coding sequence is TGCGCCAGCAGCTTGGCCGCCAGGGGTAGGGCTGAAGCTTTCTTT.

The DNA of the CDR3 is TGTGCCACCAGTGATTCCGGGACAGGGGGCCAATATAGCAATCAGCCCCAGCATTTT. Translated: CATSDSGTGGQYSNQPQHF. The chain couples TRBV24-1 to TRBJ1-5, with TRBD1 matching 12 bases. The CDR3 totals 19 residues. With 2 bases clipped from V and 0 bases from J, the junction kept 7 bases outside the gene matches. Germline V gene lookup returns CDR1 KGHDR and CDR2 SFDVKD.

The V gene is TRBV7-6, the J gene TRBJ2-2, with 7 bases fitting TRBD1. The V and J ends lost 0 bases and 1 base, in that order; junction bases with no gene match: 2. In germline, CDR1 is SGHVS, CDR2 FNYEAQ. The CDR3 has 16 amino acids. CDR3 loop: CASSLAGQVNTGELFF. CDR3 DNA sequence: TGTGCCAGCAGCTTAGCTGGACAGGTGAACACCGGGGAGCTGTTTTTT.

V usage is TRBV10-1 and J usage is TRBJ1-5, with TRBD1 matching 7 bases. Germline V CDR1 and CDR2: WNHNN, SYGVQD (reference sequence). J was trimmed by 7 bases and V by 0 bases; bases with no gene match: 24. The length of the CDR3 is 21 residues. CDR3: CASSESSPGGRQRQGGQPQHF. The CDR3 nucleotides are TGCGCCAGCAGTGAGTCGTCTCCGGGCGGCCGACAGAGGCAGGGGGGGCAGCCCCAGCATTTT.

The rearrangement joins TRBV7-2 to TRBJ1-5; D ambiguous. The V and J ends lost 5 bases and 7 bases respectively, with 12 bases between them. Germline V gene data show CDR1 as SGHTA and CDR2 as FQGNSA. The CDR3 totals 13 residues. The CDR3 region has the DNA TGTGCCAGCAGCCGCCGGCGGGGACAGCCCCAGCATTTT. Its translation is CASSRRRGQPQHF.

The rearrangement uses TRBV5-1 and TRBJ1-1, with D possibly matching TRBD1 (5 bases). This CDR3 has 13 residues. The germline V gene has CDR1 SGHRS and CDR2 YFSETQ. V was clipped by 3 bases and J by 8 bases, with 14 bases between them. The CDR3 DNA follows: TGCGCCAGCAGCTCCTTGGGGGTTTCGGAAGCTTTCTTT. Protein product: CASSSLGVSEAFF.

CDR3 in DNA: TGTGCCACCAGTGACAACGTAGCAGGGACCTATGGCTACACCTTC. Protein sequence: CATSDNVAGTYGYTF. The rearrangement links TRBV24-1 to TRBJ1-2; tentatively, D is TRBD1 (5 bases). The V end was cut by 4 bases, the J end by 4 bases, with 15 bases between. The germline CDR1 and CDR2 sequences are KGHDR and SFDVKD. The CDR3 extends over 15 amino acids.

CDR3 loop: CASSVTGGNSPLHF. The CDR3, as DNA: TGTGCCAGCAGCGTCACAGGGGGCAATTCACCCCTCCACTTT. The V call is TRBV9, the J call TRBJ1-6; 9 positions match TRBD1. Trimming cost V 2 bases and J 7 bases; bases outside gene matches: 1. Germline V gene lookup returns CDR1 SGDLS and CDR2 YYNGEE. The CDR3 totals 14 residues.

J is TRBJ1-1 and V is TRBV18, with 8 bases lining up with TRBD1. Germline assignment: CDR1 KGHSH and CDR2 LQKENI. This CDR3 contains 14 residues. V shed 10 bases, J shed 4 bases, and the junction held 11 bases outside the gene matches. CDR3 in amino acids: CATSSGGRITEAFF. The CDR3 DNA reads TGTGCCACCTCCTCAGGGGGCCGGATCACTGAAGCTTTCTTT.